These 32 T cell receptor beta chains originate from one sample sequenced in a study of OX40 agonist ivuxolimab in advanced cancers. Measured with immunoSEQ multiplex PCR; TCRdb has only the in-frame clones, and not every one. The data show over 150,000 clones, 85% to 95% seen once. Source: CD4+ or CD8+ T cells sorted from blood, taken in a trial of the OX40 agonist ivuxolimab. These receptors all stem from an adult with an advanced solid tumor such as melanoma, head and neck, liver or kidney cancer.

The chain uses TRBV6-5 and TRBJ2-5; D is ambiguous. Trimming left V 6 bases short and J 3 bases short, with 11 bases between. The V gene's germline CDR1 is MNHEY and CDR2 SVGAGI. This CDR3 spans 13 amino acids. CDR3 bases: TGTGCCAGCAGGCCATATGGGGAAGAGACCCAGTACTTC. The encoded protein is CASRPYGEETQYF.

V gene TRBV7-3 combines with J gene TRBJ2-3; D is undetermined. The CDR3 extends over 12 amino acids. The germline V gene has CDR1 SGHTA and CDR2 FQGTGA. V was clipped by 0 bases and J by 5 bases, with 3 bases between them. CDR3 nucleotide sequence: TGTGCCAGCAGCTTAACTCGAGATACGCAGTATTTT. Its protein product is CASSLTRDTQYF.

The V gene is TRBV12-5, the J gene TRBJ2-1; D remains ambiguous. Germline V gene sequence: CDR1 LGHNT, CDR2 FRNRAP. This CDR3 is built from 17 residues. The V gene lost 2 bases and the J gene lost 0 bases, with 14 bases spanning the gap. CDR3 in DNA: TGTGCTAGTGGTTTGCCCCCGTTAAGGAGCTCCTACAATGAGCAGTTCTTC. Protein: CASGLPPLRSSYNEQFF.

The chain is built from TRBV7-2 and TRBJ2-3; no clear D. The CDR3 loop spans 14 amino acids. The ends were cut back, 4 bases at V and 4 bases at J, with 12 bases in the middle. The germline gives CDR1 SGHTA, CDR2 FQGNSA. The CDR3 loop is CASSSSDGADTQYF. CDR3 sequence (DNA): TGTGCCAGCAGCTCCTCAGACGGAGCAGATACGCAGTATTTT. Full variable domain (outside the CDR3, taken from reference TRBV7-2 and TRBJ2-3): GAGVSQSPSNKVTEKGKDVELRCDPISGHTALYWYRQSLGQGLEFLIYFQGNSAPDKSGLPSDRFSAERTGGSVSTLTIQRTQQEDSAVYLCASSSSDGADTQYFGPGTRLTVL.

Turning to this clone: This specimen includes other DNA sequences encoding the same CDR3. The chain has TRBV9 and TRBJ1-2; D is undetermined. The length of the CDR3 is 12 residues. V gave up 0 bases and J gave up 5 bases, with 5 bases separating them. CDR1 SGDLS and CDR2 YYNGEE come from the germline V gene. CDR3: CASSVEGYGYTF. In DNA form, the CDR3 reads TGTGCCAGCAGCGTAGAGGGTTATGGCTACACCTTC.

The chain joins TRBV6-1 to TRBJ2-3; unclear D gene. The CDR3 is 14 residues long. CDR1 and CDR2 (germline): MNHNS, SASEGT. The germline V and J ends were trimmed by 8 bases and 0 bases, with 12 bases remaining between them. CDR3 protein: CASCGGTSTDTQYF. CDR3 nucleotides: TGTGCCAGCTGCGGTGGTACTAGCACAGATACGCAGTATTTT.

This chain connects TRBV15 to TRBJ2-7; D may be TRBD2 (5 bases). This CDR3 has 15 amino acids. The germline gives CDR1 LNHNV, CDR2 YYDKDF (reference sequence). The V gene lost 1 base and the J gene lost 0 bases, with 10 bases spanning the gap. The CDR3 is CATSRGGLSSYEQYF. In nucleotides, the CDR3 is TGTGCCACCAGCAGAGGAGGGCTTAGCTCCTACGAGCAGTACTTC.

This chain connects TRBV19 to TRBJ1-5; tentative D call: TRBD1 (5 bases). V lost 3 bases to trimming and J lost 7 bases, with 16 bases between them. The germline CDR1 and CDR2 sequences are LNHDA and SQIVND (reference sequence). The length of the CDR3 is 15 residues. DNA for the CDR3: TGTGCCAGTAGTATTCAATCAGGGTCTTACCAGCCCCAGCATTTT. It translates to CASSIQSGSYQPQHF.

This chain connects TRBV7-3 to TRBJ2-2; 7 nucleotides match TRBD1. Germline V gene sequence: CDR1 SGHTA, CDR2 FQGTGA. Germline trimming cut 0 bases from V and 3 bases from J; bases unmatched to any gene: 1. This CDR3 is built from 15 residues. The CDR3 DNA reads TGTGCCAGCAGCTTAACTGGGACAGACACCGGGGAGCTGTTTTTT. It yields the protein CASSLTGTDTGELFF.

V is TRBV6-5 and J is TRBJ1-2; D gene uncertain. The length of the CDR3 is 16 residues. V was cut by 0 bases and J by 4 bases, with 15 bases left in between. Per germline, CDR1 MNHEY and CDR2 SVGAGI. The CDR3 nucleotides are TGTGCCAGCAGTTACTCGCTTCTCGGAGCAGCCTATGGCTACACCTTC. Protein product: CASSYSLLGAAYGYTF.

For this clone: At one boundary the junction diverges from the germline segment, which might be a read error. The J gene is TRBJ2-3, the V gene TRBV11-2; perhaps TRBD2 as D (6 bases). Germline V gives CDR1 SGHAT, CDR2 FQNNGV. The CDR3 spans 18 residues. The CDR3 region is CASSSGLHTSAGTETQYF. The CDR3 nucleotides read TGTGCCAGCAGCTCGGGACTCCACACCTCCGCGGGCACAGAAACGCAGTATTTT.

CDR3 coding DNA: TGTGCCAGCAGCTTGGACGGGACTAGCGGCGCCTACGAGCAGTACTTC. Amino acids: CASSLDGTSGAYEQYF. V is TRBV7-3 and J is TRBJ2-7, with 11 bases aligning to TRBD2. The trim removed 3 bases at V and 2 bases at J, leaving 6 bases unmatched. CDR3 length: 16 amino acids. CDR1 and CDR2 (germline): SGHTA, FQGTGA. Looking up the rest from reference TRBV7-3 and TRBJ2-7 gives the full variable domain: GAGVSQTPSNKVTEKGKYVELRCDPISGHTALYWYRQSLGQGPEFLIYFQGTGAADDSGLPNDRFFAVRPEGSVSTLKIQRTERGDSAVYLCASSLDGTSGAYEQYFGPGTRLTVT.

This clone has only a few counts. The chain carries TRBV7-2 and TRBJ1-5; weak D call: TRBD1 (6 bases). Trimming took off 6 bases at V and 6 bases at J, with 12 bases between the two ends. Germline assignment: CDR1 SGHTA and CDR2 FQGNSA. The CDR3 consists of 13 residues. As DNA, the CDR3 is TGTGCCAGCAGTTTCAGGGGTGTTCAGCCCCAGCATTTT. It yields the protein CASSFRGVQPQHF.

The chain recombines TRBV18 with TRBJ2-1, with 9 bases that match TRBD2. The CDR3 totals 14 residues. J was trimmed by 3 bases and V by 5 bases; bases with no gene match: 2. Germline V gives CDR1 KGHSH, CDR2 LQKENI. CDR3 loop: CASSSSGVYNEQFF. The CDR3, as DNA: TGTGCCAGCTCATCTAGCGGGGTCTACAATGAGCAGTTCTTC.

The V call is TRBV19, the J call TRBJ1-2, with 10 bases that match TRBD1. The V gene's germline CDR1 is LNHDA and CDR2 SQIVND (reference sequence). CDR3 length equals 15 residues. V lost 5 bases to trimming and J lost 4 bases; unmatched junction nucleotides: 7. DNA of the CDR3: TGTGCCAGTAGTCTACGAAGGACAGGGGGCTATGGCTACACCTTC. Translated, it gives CASSLRRTGGYGYTF.

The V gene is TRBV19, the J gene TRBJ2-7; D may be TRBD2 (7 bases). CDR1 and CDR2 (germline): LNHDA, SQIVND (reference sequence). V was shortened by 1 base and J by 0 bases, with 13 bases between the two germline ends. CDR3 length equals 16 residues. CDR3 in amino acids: CASSIAGGTSSYEQYF. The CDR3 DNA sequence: TGTGCCAGTAGTATAGCGGGGGGCACGAGCTCCTACGAGCAGTACTTC.

CDR3 amino acids: CASGFVSGNTGELFF. DNA of the CDR3: TGTGCCAGCGGCTTTGTCTCCGGGAACACCGGGGAGCTGTTTTTT. The chain links TRBV6-5 to TRBJ2-2; unclear D gene. CDR1 and CDR2 (germline): MNHEY, SVGAGI. Trimming stripped 8 bases from V and 1 base from J, with 14 bases between. The CDR3 has 15 residues.

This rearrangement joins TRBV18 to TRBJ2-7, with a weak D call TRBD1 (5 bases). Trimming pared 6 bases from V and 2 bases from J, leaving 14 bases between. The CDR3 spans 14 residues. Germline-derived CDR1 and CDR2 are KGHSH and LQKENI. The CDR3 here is CASSEDRLAYEQYF. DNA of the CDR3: TGTGCCAGCTCCGAAGACAGACTTGCCTACGAGCAGTACTTC.

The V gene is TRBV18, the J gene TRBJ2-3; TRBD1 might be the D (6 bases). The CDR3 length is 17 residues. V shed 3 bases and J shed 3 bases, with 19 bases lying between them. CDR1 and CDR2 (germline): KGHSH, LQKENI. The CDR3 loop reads CASSPPAALGATDTQYF. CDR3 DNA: TGTGCCAGCTCACCCCCCGCCGCCTTGGGGGCTACAGATACGCAGTATTTT.

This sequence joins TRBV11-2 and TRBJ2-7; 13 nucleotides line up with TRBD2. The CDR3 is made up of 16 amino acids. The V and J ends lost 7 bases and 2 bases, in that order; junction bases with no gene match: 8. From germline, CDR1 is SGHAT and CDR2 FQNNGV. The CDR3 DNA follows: TGTGCCAGCAAGGGACTAGCGGGGAATCGGGCCTACGAGCAGTACTTC. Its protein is CASKGLAGNRAYEQYF.

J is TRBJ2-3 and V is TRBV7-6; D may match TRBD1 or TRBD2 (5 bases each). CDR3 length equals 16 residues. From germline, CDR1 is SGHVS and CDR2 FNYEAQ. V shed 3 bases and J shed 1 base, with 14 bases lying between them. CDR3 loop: CASSFSDLGRTDTQYF. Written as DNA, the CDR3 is TGTGCCAGCAGCTTTAGCGATCTGGGGCGCACAGATACGCAGTATTTT.

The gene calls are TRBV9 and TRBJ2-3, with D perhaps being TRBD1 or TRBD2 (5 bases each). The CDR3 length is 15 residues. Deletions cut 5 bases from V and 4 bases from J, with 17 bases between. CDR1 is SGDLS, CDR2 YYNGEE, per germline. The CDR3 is CASSRWGRDSDTQYF. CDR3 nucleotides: TGTGCCAGCAGTCGTTGGGGCCGGGATTCAGATACGCAGTATTTT.

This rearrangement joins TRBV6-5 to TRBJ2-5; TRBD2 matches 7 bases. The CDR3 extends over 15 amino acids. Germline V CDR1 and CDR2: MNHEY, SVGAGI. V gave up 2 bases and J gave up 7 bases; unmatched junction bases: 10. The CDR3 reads CASSYVRRQRGTQYF. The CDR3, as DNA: TGTGCCAGCAGTTACGTCAGAAGGCAGCGGGGGACCCAGTACTTC.

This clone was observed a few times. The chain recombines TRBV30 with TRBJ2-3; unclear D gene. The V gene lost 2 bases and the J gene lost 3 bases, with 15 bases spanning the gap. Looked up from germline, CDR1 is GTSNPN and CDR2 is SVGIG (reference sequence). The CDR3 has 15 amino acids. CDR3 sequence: CAWSPGPQTTDTQYF. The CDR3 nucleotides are TGTGCCTGGAGTCCCGGGCCTCAGACGACAGATACGCAGTATTTT.

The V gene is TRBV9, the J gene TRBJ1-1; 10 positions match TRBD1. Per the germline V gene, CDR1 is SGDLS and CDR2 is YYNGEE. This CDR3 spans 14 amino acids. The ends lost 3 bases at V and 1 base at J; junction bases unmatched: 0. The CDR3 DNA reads TGTGCCAGCAGCGGGACAGGGGGGAACACTGAAGCTTTCTTT. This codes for CASSGTGGNTEAFF.

The CDR3 DNA reads as TGTGCCAGCAGACCTAGCGGGGTCCGAGGCAATGAGCAGTTCTTC. Residues: CASRPSGVRGNEQFF. The chain combines TRBV11-2 with TRBJ2-1, with 9 bases fitting TRBD2. Germline trimming cut 6 bases from V and 6 bases from J; bases unmatched to any gene: 9. The germline gives CDR1 SGHAT, CDR2 FQNNGV. The CDR3 has 15 residues.

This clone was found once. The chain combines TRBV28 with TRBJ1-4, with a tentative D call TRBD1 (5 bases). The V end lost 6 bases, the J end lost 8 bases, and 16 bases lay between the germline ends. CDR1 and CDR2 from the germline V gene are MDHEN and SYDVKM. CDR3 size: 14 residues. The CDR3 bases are TGTGCCAGCAGCGGAGGGACGCTCGAGGAAAAACTGTTTTTT. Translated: CASSGGTLEEKLFF. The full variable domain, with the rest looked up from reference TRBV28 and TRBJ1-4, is DVKVTQSSRYLVKRTGEKVFLECVQDMDHENMFWYRQDPGLGLRLIYFSYDVKMKEKGDIPEGYSVSREKKERFSLILESASTNQTSMYLCASSGGTLEEKLFFGSGTQLSVL.

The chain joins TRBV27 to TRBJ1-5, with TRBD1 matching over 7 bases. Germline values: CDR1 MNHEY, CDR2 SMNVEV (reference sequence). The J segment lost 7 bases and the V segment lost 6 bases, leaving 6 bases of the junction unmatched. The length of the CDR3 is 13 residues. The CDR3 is CASSGDSLQPQHF. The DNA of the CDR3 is TGTGCCAGCAGCGGGGACAGCCTACAGCCCCAGCATTTT.

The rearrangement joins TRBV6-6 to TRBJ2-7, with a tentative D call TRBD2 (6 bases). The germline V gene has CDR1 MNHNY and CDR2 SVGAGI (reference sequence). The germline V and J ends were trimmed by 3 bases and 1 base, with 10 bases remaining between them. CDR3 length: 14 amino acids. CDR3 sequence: CASSYTGRSYEQYF. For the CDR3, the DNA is TGTGCCAGCAGTTATACCGGGAGATCCTACGAGCAGTACTTC.

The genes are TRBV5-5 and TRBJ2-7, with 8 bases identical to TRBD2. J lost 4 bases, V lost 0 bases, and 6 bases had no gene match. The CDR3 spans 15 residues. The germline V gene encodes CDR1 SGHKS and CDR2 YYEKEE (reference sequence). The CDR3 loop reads CASSLDSGSGYEQYF. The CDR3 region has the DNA TGTGCCAGCAGCTTGGACAGCGGGAGTGGTTACGAGCAGTACTTC.

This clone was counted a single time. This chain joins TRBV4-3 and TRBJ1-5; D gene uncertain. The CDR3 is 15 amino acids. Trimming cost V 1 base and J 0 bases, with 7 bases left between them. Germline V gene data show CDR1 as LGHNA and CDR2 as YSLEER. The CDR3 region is CASSQGSLSNQPQHF. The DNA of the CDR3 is TGCGCCAGCAGCCAAGGAAGCCTTAGCAATCAGCCCCAGCATTTT.

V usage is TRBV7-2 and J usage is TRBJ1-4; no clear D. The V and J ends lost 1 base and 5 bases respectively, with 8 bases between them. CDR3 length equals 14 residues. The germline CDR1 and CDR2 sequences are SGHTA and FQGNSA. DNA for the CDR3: TGTGCCAGCAGCTTAGGGCCATACAATGAAAAACTGTTTTTT. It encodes CASSLGPYNEKLFF. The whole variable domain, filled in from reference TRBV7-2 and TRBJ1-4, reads GAGVSQSPSNKVTEKGKDVELRCDPISGHTALYWYRQSLGQGLEFLIYFQGNSAPDKSGLPSDRFSAERTGGSVSTLTIQRTQQEDSAVYLCASSLGPYNEKLFFGSGTQLSVL.